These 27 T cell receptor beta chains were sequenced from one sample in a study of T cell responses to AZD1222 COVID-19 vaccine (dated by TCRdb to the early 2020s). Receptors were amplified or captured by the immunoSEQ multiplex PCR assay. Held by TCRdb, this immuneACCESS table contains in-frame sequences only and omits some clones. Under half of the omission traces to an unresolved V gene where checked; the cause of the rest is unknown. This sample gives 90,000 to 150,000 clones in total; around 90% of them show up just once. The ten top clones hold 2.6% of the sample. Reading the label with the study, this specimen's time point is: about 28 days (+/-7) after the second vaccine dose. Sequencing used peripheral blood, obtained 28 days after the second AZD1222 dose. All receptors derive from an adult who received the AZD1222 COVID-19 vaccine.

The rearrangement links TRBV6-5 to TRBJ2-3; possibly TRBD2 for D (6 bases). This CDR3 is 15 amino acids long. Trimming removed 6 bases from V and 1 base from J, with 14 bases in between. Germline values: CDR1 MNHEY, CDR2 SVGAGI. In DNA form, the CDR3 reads TGTGCCAGCAGGGGGGGTCCTCCAGGCACAGATACGCAGTATTTT. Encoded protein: CASRGGPPGTDTQYF.

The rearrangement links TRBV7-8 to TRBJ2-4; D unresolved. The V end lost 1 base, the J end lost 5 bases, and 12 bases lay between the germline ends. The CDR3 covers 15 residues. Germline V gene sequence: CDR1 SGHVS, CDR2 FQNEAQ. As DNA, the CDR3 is TGTGCCAGCAGCTTAGAGCCAGGCAACCAAAACATTCAGTACTTC. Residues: CASSLEPGNQNIQYF.

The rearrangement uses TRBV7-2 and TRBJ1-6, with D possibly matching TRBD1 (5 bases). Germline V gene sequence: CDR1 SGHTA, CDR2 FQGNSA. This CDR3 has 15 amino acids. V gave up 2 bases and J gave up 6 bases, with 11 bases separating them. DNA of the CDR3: TGTGCCAGCAGCTTAAATGCAAGGGGTAATTCACCCCTCCACTTT. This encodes CASSLNARGNSPLHF.

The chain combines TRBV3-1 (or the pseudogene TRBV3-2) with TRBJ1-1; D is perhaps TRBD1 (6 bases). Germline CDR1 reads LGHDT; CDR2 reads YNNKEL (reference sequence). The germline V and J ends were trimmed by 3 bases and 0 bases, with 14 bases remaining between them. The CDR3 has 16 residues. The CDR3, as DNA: TGTGCCAGCAGCCATCAAAACAGGGTGATGAACACTGAAGCTTTCTTT. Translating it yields CASSHQNRVMNTEAFF.

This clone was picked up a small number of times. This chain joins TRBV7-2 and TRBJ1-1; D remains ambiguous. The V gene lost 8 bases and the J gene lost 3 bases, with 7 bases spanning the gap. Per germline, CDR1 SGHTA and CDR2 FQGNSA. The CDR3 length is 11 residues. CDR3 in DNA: TGTGCCAGCGGGTTTCACACTGAAGCTTTCTTT. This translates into CASGFHTEAFF.

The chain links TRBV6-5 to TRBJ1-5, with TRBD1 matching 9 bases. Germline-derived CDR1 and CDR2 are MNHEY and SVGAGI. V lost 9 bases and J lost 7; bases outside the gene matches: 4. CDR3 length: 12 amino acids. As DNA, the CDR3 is TGTGCCAGTGGACAGGGGCGGCAGCCCCAGCATTTT. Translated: CASGQGRQPQHF.

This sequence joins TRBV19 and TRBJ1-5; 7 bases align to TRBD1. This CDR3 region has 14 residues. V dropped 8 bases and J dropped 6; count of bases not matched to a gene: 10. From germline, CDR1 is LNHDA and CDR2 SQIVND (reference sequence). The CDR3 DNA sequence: TGTGCCAGTGGGGACAGTCGGGACCGTCAGCCCCAGCATTTT. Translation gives CASGDSRDRQPQHF.

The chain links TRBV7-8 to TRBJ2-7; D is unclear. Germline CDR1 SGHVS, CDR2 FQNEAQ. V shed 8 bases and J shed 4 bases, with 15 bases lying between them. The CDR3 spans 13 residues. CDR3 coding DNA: TGTGCCAGCTCGGACGTCGGACCTTACGAGCAGTACTTC. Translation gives CASSDVGPYEQYF.

CDR3 amino acids: CASSLAGGYGDTQYF. CDR3 sequence (DNA): TGTGCCAGCAGCTTGGCGGGGGGGTACGGTGATACGCAGTATTTT. This chain uses TRBV11-3 with TRBJ2-3; TRBD2 aligns across 9 bases. The length of the CDR3 is 15 residues. The ends lost 3 bases at V and 6 bases at J; junction bases unmatched: 7. Germline CDR1 SGHNT, CDR2 YENEEA. The whole variable domain, remainder taken from reference TRBV11-3 and TRBJ2-3, is EAGVVQSPRYKIIEKKQPVAFWCNPISGHNTLYWYLQNLGQGPELLIRYENEEAVDDSQLPKDRFSAERLKGVDSTLKIQPAELGDSAVYLCASSLAGGYGDTQYFGPGTRLTVL.

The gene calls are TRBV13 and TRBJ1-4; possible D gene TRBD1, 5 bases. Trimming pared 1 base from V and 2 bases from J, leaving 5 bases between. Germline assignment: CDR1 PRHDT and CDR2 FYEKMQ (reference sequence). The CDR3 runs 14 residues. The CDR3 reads CASSLEGTNEKLFF. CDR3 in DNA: TGTGCCAGCAGCTTAGAGGGGACTAATGAAAAACTGTTTTTT.

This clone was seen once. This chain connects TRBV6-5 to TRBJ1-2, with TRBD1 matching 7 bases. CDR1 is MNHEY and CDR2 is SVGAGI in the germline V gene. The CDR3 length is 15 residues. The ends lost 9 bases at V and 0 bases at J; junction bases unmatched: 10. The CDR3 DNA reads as TGTGCCAGTAAAAGGACAGGCGTCGCTAACTATGGCTACACCTTC. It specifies CASKRTGVANYGYTF.

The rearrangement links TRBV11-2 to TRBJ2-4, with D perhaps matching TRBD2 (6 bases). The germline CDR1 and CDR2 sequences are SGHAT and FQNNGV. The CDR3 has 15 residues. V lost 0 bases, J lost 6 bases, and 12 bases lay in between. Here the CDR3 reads CASSLDLWGGNIQYF. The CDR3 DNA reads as TGTGCCAGCAGCTTAGATCTCTGGGGAGGAAACATTCAGTACTTC.

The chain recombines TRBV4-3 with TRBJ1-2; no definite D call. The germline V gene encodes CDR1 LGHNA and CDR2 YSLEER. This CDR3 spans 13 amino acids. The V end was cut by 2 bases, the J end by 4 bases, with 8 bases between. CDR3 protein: CASSQTDLYGYTF. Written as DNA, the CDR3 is TGCGCCAGCAGCCAAACAGACCTCTATGGCTACACCTTC.

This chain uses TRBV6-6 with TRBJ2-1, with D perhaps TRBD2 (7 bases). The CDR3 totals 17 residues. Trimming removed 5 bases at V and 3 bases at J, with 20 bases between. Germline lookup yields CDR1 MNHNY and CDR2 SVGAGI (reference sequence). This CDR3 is CASSPRGASNNYNEQFF. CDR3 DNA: TGTGCCAGCAGTCCTCGGGGGGCTTCCAATAACTACAATGAGCAGTTCTTC.

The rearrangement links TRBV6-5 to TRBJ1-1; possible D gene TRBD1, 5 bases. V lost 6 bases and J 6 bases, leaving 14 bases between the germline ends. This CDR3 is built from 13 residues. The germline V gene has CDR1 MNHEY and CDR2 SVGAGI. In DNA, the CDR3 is TGTGCCAGCAGGACCGAGCAGGGCGCTGAAGCTTTCTTT. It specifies CASRTEQGAEAFF.

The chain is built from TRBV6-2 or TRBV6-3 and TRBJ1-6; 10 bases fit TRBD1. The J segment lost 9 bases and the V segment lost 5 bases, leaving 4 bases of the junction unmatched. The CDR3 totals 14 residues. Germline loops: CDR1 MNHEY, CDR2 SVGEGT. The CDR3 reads CASSGTGEASPLHF. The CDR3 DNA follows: TGTGCCAGCAGTGGGACAGGGGAGGCTTCACCCCTCCACTTT.

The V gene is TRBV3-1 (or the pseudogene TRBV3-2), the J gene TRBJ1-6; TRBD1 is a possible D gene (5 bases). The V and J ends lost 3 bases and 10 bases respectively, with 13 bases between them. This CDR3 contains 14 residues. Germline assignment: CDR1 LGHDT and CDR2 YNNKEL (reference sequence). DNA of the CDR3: TGTGCCAGCAGCCAGGATCGGGGGAACTCACCCCTCCACTTT. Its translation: CASSQDRGNSPLHF.

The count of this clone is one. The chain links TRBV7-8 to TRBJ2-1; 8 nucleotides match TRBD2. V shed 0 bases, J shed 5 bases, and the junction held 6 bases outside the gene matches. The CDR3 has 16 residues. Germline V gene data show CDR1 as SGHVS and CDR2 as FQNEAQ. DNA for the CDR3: TGTGCCAGCAGCTTAGCATACGGGGGGGGACACAATGAGCAGTTCTTC. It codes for CASSLAYGGGHNEQFF.

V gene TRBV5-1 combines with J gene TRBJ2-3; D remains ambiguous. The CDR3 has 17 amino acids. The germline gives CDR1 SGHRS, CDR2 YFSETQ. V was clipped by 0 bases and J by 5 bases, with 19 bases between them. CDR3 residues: CASSLAAAFSTGDTQYF. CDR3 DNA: TGCGCCAGCAGCTTGGCGGCTGCCTTTTCAACCGGAGATACGCAGTATTTT. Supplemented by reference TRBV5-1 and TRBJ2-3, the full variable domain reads KAGVTQTPRYLIKTRGQQVTLSCSPISGHRSVSWYQQTPGQGLQFLFEYFSETQRNKGNFPGRFSGRQFSNSRSEMNVSTLELGDSALYLCASSLAAAFSTGDTQYFGPGTRLTVL.

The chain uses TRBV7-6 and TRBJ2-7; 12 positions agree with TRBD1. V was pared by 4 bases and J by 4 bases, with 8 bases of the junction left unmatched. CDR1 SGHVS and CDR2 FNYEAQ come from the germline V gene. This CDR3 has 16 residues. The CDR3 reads CASSSYPGQGAYEQYF. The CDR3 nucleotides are TGTGCCAGCAGCTCCTATCCGGGACAGGGGGCTTACGAGCAGTACTTC.

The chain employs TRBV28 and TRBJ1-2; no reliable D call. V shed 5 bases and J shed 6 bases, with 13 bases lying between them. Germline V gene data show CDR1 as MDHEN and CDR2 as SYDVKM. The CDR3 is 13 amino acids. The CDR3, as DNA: TGTGCCAGCAGTCGCCCAGCAGCCCATGGCTACACCTTC. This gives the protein CASSRPAAHGYTF.

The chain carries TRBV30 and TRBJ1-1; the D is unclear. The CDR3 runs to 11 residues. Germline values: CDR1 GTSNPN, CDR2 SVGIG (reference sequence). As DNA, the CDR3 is TGTGCTGGCGGCGAGGGCAGGGAAGCTTTCTTT. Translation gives CAGGEGREAFF.

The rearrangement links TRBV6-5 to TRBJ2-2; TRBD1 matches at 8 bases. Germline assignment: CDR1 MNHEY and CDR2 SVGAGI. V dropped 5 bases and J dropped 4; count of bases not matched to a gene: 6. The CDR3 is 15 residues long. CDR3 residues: CASSNRQGSTGELFF. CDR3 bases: TGTGCCAGCAGTAACCGACAGGGGTCCACCGGGGAGCTGTTTTTT.

In nucleotides, the CDR3 is TGTGCCAGCAGCCCCCAGGGGGGGCGCAACACTGAAGCTTTCTTT. Translating it yields CASSPQGGRNTEAFF. The chain employs TRBV7-2 and TRBJ1-1, with 7 positions matching TRBD1. This CDR3 contains 15 residues. With V trimmed by 5 bases and J by 2 bases, 8 bases remained unmatched. Germline V gene lookup returns CDR1 SGHTA and CDR2 FQGNSA.

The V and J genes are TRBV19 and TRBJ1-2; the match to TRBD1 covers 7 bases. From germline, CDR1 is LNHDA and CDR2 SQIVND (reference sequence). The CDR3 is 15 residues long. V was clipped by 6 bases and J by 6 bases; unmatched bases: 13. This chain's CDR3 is CASRKAGTATNGYTF. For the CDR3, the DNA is TGTGCCAGTAGAAAGGCCGGGACAGCTACTAATGGCTACACCTTC.

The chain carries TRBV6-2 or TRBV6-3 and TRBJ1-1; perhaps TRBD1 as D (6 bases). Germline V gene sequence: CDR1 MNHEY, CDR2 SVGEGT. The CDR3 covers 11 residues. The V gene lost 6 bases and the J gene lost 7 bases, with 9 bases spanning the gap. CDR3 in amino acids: CASSRGSEAFF. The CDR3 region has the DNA TGTGCCAGCAGCAGGGGAAGTGAAGCTTTCTTT.

The CDR3 nucleotides are TGTGCCAGCAATGGACTCGACAATGAGCAGTTCTTC. It codes for CASNGLDNEQFF. V is TRBV2 and J is TRBJ2-1, with D possibly being TRBD2 (5 bases). The CDR3 covers 12 residues. Per germline, CDR1 SNHLY and CDR2 FYNNEI. Trimming removed 7 bases at V and 5 bases at J, with 9 bases between.